What follows describes a single TCR beta chain. Its antigen is unknown. The source of the sample is a study of liver allograft versus peripheral blood T cells. Study in general: In transplanted livers, T cell receptor repertoires were compared with those found in the recipients' peripheral blood. The study's findings and limits: There were reportedly differences between T cell receptor repertoires inside liver allografts and those in peripheral blood.

TCRdb fed the reads into MiXCR, producing one record per CDR3 protein. The data contain around 12,000 distinct CDR3 sequences, around 18% of them singletons. CDR3 length: 12 residues. Germline V lookup: CDR1 DFQATT, CDR2 SNEGSKA (reference sequence). Trimming cost V 5 bases and J 2 bases, with 7 bases left between them. This sequence originates from a human patient who had a liver transplant. Some T cells may be graft donor cells. The chain recombines TRBV20-1 with TRBJ1-5; D uncertain. In DNA form, the CDR3 reads TGCAGTGCTGGGCGCGGCAATCAGCCCCAGCATTTT. It codes for CSAGRGNQPQHF.